The 7 T cell receptor beta chains below were found in one sample sequenced in a study of blood T cell repertoires in COVID-19. Using immunoSEQ multiplex PCR, the repertoire was profiled, and TCRdb retains in-frame clones only, with some absent. The sample includes some 200,000 clones, more than 75% of them seen just once. Input material: peripheral blood. The source is a man between 35 and 55 years old with active or convalescent COVID-19.

As to this clone: This specimen includes other DNA sequences encoding the same CDR3. This chain links TRBV18 with TRBJ2-5, with unresolved D. The CDR3 totals 14 residues. V was clipped by 3 bases and J by 0 bases, with 8 bases between them. CDR1 is KGHSH, CDR2 LQKENI, per germline. The CDR3 region has the DNA TGTGCCAGCTCACCGACTCGGAACCAAGAGACCCAGTACTTC. Translation: CASSPTRNQETQYF.

The chain combines TRBV6-6 with TRBJ2-7; D is perhaps TRBD1 (5 bases). The germline V and J ends were trimmed by 5 bases and 2 bases, with 19 bases remaining between them. The CDR3 sequence is 16 residues long. Germline lookup yields CDR1 MNHNY and CDR2 SVGAGI (reference sequence). The CDR3 region has the DNA TGTGCCAGCAGTCGATCGGTGGGGCAGACGACCTACGAGCAGTACTTC. Its protein is CASSRSVGQTTYEQYF.

The chain combines TRBV7-2 with TRBJ2-1; tentative D call: TRBD2 (5 bases). Germline V CDR1 and CDR2: SGHTA, FQGNSA. The CDR3 is 17 residues long. V was shortened by 5 bases and J by 4 bases, with 21 bases between the two germline ends. As DNA, the CDR3 is TGTGCCAGCAGCCCTCGGACGGGGTCCCCTGGATACAATGAGCAGTTCTTC. Its protein is CASSPRTGSPGYNEQFF.

The chain uses TRBV5-1 and TRBJ1-1; 7 bases map to TRBD1. V lost 7 bases to trimming and J lost 5 bases; unmatched junction nucleotides: 11. This CDR3 has 14 residues. The germline CDR1 and CDR2 sequences are SGHRS and YFSETQ. The CDR3 DNA sequence: TGCGCCAGCGGTACAGGGGCCCCGGGTACTGAAGCTTTCTTT. Protein: CASGTGAPGTEAFF.

The chain employs TRBV5-1 and TRBJ1-2; 12 bases align to TRBD1. Germline assignment: CDR1 SGHRS and CDR2 YFSETQ. This CDR3 spans 18 amino acids. The V and J ends lost 3 bases and 4 bases, in that order; junction bases with no gene match: 13. For the CDR3, the DNA is TGCGCCAGCAGCTCAGGTTGGGACAGGGGGCTTGGGAGCTATGGCTACACCTTC. As protein: CASSSGWDRGLGSYGYTF.

CDR3: CASSSVGANTEAFF. In DNA, the CDR3 is TGTGCCAGCAGCTCAGTAGGGGCGAACACTGAAGCTTTCTTT. The V and J genes are TRBV11-2 and TRBJ1-1, with D tentatively TRBD1 (5 bases). With 4 bases removed from V and 1 base from J, the gap between germline ends came to 10 bases. This CDR3 has 14 residues. The germline V gene has CDR1 SGHAT and CDR2 FQNNGV.

The CDR3 DNA reads as TGTGCCACCAGTGTAGGGACAGGGCGCGAAAAACTGTTTTTT. The encoded protein is CATSVGTGREKLFF. V and J are TRBV24-1 and TRBJ1-4, with 9 bases fitting TRBD1. CDR3 size: 14 residues. The V gene's germline CDR1 is KGHDR and CDR2 SFDVKD. V shed 5 bases, J shed 8 bases, and the junction held 5 bases outside the gene matches.